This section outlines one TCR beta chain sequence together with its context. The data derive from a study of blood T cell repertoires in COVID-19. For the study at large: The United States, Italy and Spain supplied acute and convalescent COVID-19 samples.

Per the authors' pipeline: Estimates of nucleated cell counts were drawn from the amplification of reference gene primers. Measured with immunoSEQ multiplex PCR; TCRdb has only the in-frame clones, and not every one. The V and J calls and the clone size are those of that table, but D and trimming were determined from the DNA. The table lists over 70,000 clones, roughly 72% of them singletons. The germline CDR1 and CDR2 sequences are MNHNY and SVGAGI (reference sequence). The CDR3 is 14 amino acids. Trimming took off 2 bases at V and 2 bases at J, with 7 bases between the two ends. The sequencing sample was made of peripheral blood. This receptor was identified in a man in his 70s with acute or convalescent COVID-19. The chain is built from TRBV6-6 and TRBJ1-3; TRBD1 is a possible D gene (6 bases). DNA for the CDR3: TGTGCCAGCAGTTACAACAGGGCTGGAAACACCATATATTTT. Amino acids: CASSYNRAGNTIYF.